Below, one T cell receptor (beta chain) is given with its context. The sample is drawn from a study of blood T cell repertoires in COVID-19. Looking at the study overall: Italy, Spain and the United States were the sources of the convalescent and acute COVID-19 samples. T cells, B-cell-depleted T cells, or PBMCs supplied cDNA or gDNA.

Germline V gene lookup returns CDR1 SGDLS and CDR2 YYNGEE. The CDR3 covers 17 residues. V was cut by 4 bases and J by 5 bases, with 24 bases left in between. Authors' data handling: Reference gene primer amplification in the assay estimated nucleated cell counts. The protocol was immunoSEQ multiplex PCR, while the TCRdb copy is restricted to in-frame clones and leaves out a portion. Clone size and the V and J calls come from that table; the DNA yielded D and trimming. The table records a few hundred thousand clones, approximately 90% of them present only once. The J gene is TRBJ1-2, the V gene TRBV9; D is possibly TRBD1 (5 bases). The clonotype originates from a woman under 40 who had recovered from COVID-19. The sequenced sample was peripheral blood. The CDR3 is CASSSISGEGDVYGYTF. Here the CDR3 DNA reads TGTGCCAGCAGCTCCATCTCGGGGGAGGGCGACGTTTATGGCTACACCTTC.